This TCR beta chain comes out of a study of identifying expanded T cells in peripheral blood. Sequencing was performed with immunoSEQ multiplex PCR; in TCRdb, only in-frame clones are kept and a portion is missing. The sample carries about 94,000 clones, approximately 85% recorded once. This clone was seen more than once but under ten times. Its antigen is unidentified. Collection occurred without any documented infections or immune events in donors. Study-wide results and caveats: Across healthy donors, higher total template counts meant significantly greater roughly 2-week count variance. Differentially abundant clones: about 1.2 between replicates, roughly 16 at about 13 days, 18 to 20 at four.

With 1 base removed from V and 7 bases from J, the gap between germline ends came to 9 bases. The CDR3 is made up of 12 amino acids. Germline CDR1 is SGHRS and CDR2 is YFSETQ. The sample consisted of blood. V is TRBV5-1 and J is TRBJ2-7, with D possibly matching TRBD2 (6 bases). The sequence was obtained from a person aged 18-70 years in good health. This CDR3 reads CASSLLAGEQYF. CDR3 nucleotide sequence: TGCGCCAGCAGCTTGTTGGCGGGGGAGCAGTACTTC.